The next 26 T cell receptor beta chains were all read from a single sample in a study of T cells in Graves' hyperthyroidism and ophthalmopathy. The investigators amplified TCR beta CDR3 regions from RNA transcripts. The HTBI primer set served for first-round RT-PCR of the TCR CDR3. Via MiXCR, TCRdb re-called the multiplex PCR reads, giving one row per CDR3 protein. The table includes approximately 870,000 distinct CDR3 sequences, 38% detected once. Sequences were obtained from blood. The receptor set was obtained from a man in his late teens or twenties with Graves' hyperthyroidism.

This clonotype was seen a few times. The genes are TRBV7-9 and TRBJ2-5; 9 bases agree with TRBD1. Unmatched junction bases numbered 6, after V lost 7 bases and J lost 0 bases. The length of the CDR3 is 15 residues. Germline values: CDR1 SEHNR, CDR2 FQNEAQ (reference sequence). In DNA form, the CDR3 reads TGTGCCAGCACTGGGGACAGGGTGTACCAAGAGACCCAGTACTTC. Its translation is CASTGDRVYQETQYF.

Of note for this clonotype: Sequence at one end of the junction differs from germline and may be a read error. The J gene is TRBJ2-7, the V gene TRBV9; 10 bases are shared with TRBD2. The CDR3 extends over 15 amino acids. CDR1 and CDR2 from the germline V gene are SGDLS and YYNGEE. The CDR3 sequence is CASSVGSSGSYGQYF. CDR3 nucleotide sequence: TGTGCCAGCAGCGTAGGGTCTAGCGGGAGCTACGGGCAGTACTTC.

This clonotype came up a few times. The chain couples TRBV7-9 to TRBJ2-2; no clear D gene. This CDR3 is 15 amino acids long. Trimming removed 8 bases at V and 4 bases at J, with 17 bases between. The germline V gene has CDR1 SEHNR and CDR2 FQNEAQ (reference sequence). CDR3 in DNA: TGTGCCAGCCAACCCGCACCGTATAGCACCGGGGAGCTGTTTTTT. It is translated as CASQPAPYSTGELFF. Based on the CDR3 plus reference TRBV7-9 and TRBJ2-2, the full variable domain is DTGVSQNPRHKITKRGQNVTFRCDPISEHNRLYWYRQTLGQGPEFLTYFQNEAQLEKSRLLSDRFSAERPKGSFSTLEIQRTEQGDSAMYLCASQPAPYSTGELFFGEGSRLTVL.

This clonotype was counted ten times or more. The CDR3 coding sequence is TGTGCCACCAGCAGGACAGTTAGCAATCAGCCCCAGCATTTT. Amino acids: CATSRTVSNQPQHF. This chain joins TRBV15 and TRBJ1-5; D perhaps matches TRBD1 (5 bases). Germline V gives CDR1 LNHNV, CDR2 YYDKDF (reference sequence). The CDR3 is 14 residues long. V lost 3 bases and J lost 0, with 6 bases in between.

V is TRBV4-1 and J is TRBJ1-5, with D tentatively TRBD1 (6 bases). CDR3 length: 15 residues. Germline loops: CDR1 MGHRA, CDR2 YSYEKL. V lost 0 bases, J lost 3 bases, and 9 bases lay in between. The CDR3 here is CASSQETGYNQPQHF. The CDR3 DNA is TGCGCCAGCAGCCAAGAGACAGGCTACAATCAGCCCCAGCATTTT.

This clonotype came up many times. The chain carries TRBV7-2 and TRBJ1-1; tentatively, D is TRBD1 (5 bases). CDR1 and CDR2 from the germline V gene are SGHTA and FQGNSA. V was trimmed by 3 bases and J by 6 bases, leaving 11 bases between them. The CDR3 covers 13 residues. CDR3 coding DNA: TGTGCCAGCAGCTTTCAGGGAGGAGCTGAAGCTTTCTTT. Translated: CASSFQGGAEAFF.

Concerning this clonotype itself: A much larger clone sits a single nucleotide away, making a read error possible. The chain carries TRBV2 and TRBJ2-5, with D perhaps matching TRBD2 (6 bases). This CDR3 region has 13 residues. The germline CDR1 and CDR2 sequences are SNHLY and FYNNEI. This CDR3 reads CASSWDSGETRYF. For the CDR3, the DNA is TGTGCCAGCAGTTGGGACTCCGGAGAGACCCGGTACTTC.

This chain uses TRBV6-5 with TRBJ1-6; tentatively, D is TRBD1 (6 bases). The V gene's germline CDR1 is MNHEY and CDR2 SVGAGI. Trimming stripped 4 bases from V and 10 bases from J, with 14 bases between. CDR3 length: 14 amino acids. This CDR3 reads CASSSPTGTSPLHF. CDR3 nucleotide sequence: TGTGCCAGCAGTTCCCCCACAGGGACCTCACCCCTCCACTTT.

The genes are TRBV7-9 and TRBJ2-3, with TRBD2 identical over 11 bases. Looked up from germline, CDR1 is SEHNR and CDR2 is FQNEAQ (reference sequence). The length of the CDR3 is 14 residues. V shed 6 bases and J 3 bases; nucleotides not matched to a gene: 2. This chain's CDR3 is CASRRTSGTDTQYF. The CDR3 DNA follows: TGTGCCAGCAGAAGGACTAGCGGGACAGATACGCAGTATTTT.

The J gene is TRBJ2-2, the V gene TRBV2, with 10 bases aligning to TRBD2. V trimming: 8 bases; J trimming: 4 bases; junction bases outside the gene matches: 10. CDR3 length: 16 residues. Germline CDR1 is SNHLY and CDR2 is FYNNEI. The CDR3 sequence: CASYPLAGATTGELFF. The CDR3 coding sequence is TGTGCCAGCTACCCTCTAGCGGGGGCCACCACCGGGGAGCTGTTTTTT.

The chain carries TRBV7-2 and TRBJ2-7; D ambiguous. This CDR3 spans 15 amino acids. V was clipped by 4 bases and J by 2 bases, with 15 bases between them. From germline, CDR1 is SGHTA and CDR2 FQGNSA. CDR3 protein: CASSSPRLTPYEQYF. The CDR3 coding sequence is TGTGCCAGCAGCTCCCCCCGCCTCACACCCTACGAGCAGTACTTC.

Comment on this clonotype: An end of the junction does not agree with germline; a read error may underlie this. The chain uses TRBV15 and TRBJ1-6, with D maybe TRBD1 (5 bases). The length of the CDR3 is 16 residues. CDR1 is LNHNV and CDR2 is YYDKDF in the germline V gene (reference sequence). The CDR3 DNA follows: TGTGCCAGCAGCCAGGGACTAAGGGGAGGTTATTCACCCCTCCACTTT. Translation gives CASSQGLRGGYSPLHF.

This clonotype was recorded many times. This chain links TRBV20-1 with TRBJ1-5, with D possibly matching TRBD1 (6 bases). CDR3 length equals 15 residues. V dropped 4 bases and J dropped 4 bases, with 17 bases sitting between them. Germline values: CDR1 DFQATT, CDR2 SNEGSKA (reference sequence). The CDR3 region has the DNA TGCAGTGCTAACGCACAGGGTACTAAGAATCAGCCCCAGCATTTT. Translating gives CSANAQGTKNQPQHF.

The genes are TRBV7-9 and TRBJ2-2; 11 bases align to TRBD1. The germline V gene encodes CDR1 SEHNR and CDR2 FQNEAQ (reference sequence). There are 17 residues in the CDR3. V dropped 5 bases and J dropped 4; count of bases not matched to a gene: 9. CDR3 in DNA: TGTGCCAGCAGCCTCGCCGGACAGGGGGCGGCCACCGGGGAGCTGTTTTTT. Its protein product is CASSLAGQGAATGELFF.

Ten or more counts support this clonotype. The chain carries TRBV5-1 and TRBJ1-1, with no clear D. The CDR3 extends over 15 amino acids. V lost 4 bases and J 5 bases, leaving 18 bases between the germline ends. CDR1 and CDR2 (germline): SGHRS, YFSETQ. CDR3 DNA: TGCGCCAGCAGCCCTGACCCGGGAACGCGTACTGAAGCTTTCTTT. Translating it yields CASSPDPGTRTEAFF. The whole variable domain, remainder taken from reference TRBV5-1 and TRBJ1-1, is KAGVTQTPRYLIKTRGQQVTLSCSPISGHRSVSWYQQTPGQGLQFLFEYFSETQRNKGNFPGRFSGRQFSNSRSEMNVSTLELGDSALYLCASSPDPGTRTEAFFGQGTRLTVV.

J is TRBJ1-4 and V is TRBV15; tentative D call: TRBD1 (5 bases). The CDR3 consists of 16 residues. V was clipped by 1 base and J by 8 bases, with 17 bases between them. The V gene's germline CDR1 is LNHNV and CDR2 YYDKDF (reference sequence). This CDR3 reads CATSRAWAGLGEKLFF. CDR3 nucleotide sequence: TGTGCCACCAGCAGAGCTTGGGCAGGGTTGGGGGAAAAACTGTTTTTT.

The J gene is TRBJ1-1, the V gene TRBV6-5, with D possibly matching TRBD1 (6 bases). The CDR3 length is 15 residues. CDR1 MNHEY and CDR2 SVGAGI come from the germline V gene. Trimming removed 1 base at V and 2 bases at J, with 11 bases between. The CDR3 region is CASSYLGATNTEAFF. Written as DNA, the CDR3 is TGTGCCAGCAGTTACTTGGGGGCGACTAACACTGAAGCTTTCTTT.

V and J are TRBV6-6 and TRBJ1-4; D might be TRBD1 (5 bases). V was pared by 7 bases and J by 8 bases, with 17 bases between. CDR1 and CDR2 from the germline V gene are MNHNY and SVGAGI (reference sequence). The CDR3 has 14 residues. CDR3 protein: CASKETSGKEKLFF. The CDR3 DNA is TGTGCCAGCAAGGAGACATCAGGGAAAGAAAAACTGTTTTTT.

Ten or more counts support this clonotype. The chain uses TRBV2 and TRBJ1-4; TRBD1 matches at 11 bases. V was clipped by 3 bases and J by 7 bases; unmatched bases: 4. This CDR3 is built from 15 residues. Germline CDR1 reads SNHLY; CDR2 reads FYNNEI. CDR3 sequence reads: CASSDRTGGGEKLFF. CDR3 bases: TGTGCCAGCAGTGATAGGACAGGGGGCGGTGAAAAACTGTTTTTT.

On this clonotype: Just one base apart from a much larger clone, this may be a read error. The genes are TRBV2 and TRBJ2-5; 12 bases are shared with TRBD2. CDR3 length: 16 amino acids. Germline trimming cut 4 bases from V and 7 bases from J; bases unmatched to any gene: 10. Germline assignment: CDR1 SNHLY and CDR2 FYNNEI. The CDR3 sequence is CASSGLAGERSGTQYF. The CDR3, as DNA: TGTGCCAGCAGTGGACTAGCGGGAGAAAGGTCGGGGACCCAGTACTTC.

This clonotype was detected a few times. The CDR3 loop is CSARSGVGNIQYF. CDR3 nucleotides: TGCAGTGCTAGATCAGGGGTCGGAAACATTCAGTACTTC. This chain joins TRBV20-1 and TRBJ2-4, with D possibly matching TRBD1 (6 bases). The CDR3 runs 13 residues. Germline CDR1 reads DFQATT; CDR2 reads SNEGSKA (reference sequence). Trimming shortened V by 2 bases and J by 6 bases, and 11 bases separated the two germline ends.

As for this clonotype: An end of the junction does not agree with germline; a read error may underlie this. The chain joins TRBV5-1 to TRBJ2-6, with D unresolved. Germline values: CDR1 SGHRS, CDR2 YFSETQ. The CDR3 runs 8 residues. Here the CDR3 DNA reads TGCGCCAGCAGCGAAAGACATTTC. This encodes CASSERHF.

At least ten counts were recorded for this clonotype. The J gene is TRBJ1-2, the V gene TRBV15; TRBD1 matches at 8 bases. Germline V gene sequence: CDR1 LNHNV, CDR2 YYDKDF (reference sequence). The CDR3 loop spans 16 amino acids. V trimming: 5 bases; J trimming: 8 bases; junction bases outside the gene matches: 16. DNA for the CDR3: TGTGCCACCAGCTCAGAGGCGGCAGGGGGCCAAGTGGGCTACACCTTC. This gives the protein CATSSEAAGGQVGYTF.

The chain uses TRBV25-1 and TRBJ2-7, with TRBD1 matching over 9 bases. This CDR3 has 16 amino acids. J was trimmed by 0 bases and V by 1 base; bases with no gene match: 4. CDR1 and CDR2 from the germline V gene are MGHDK and SYGVNS. The CDR3 is CASSEWDRASSYEQYF. CDR3 nucleotide sequence: TGTGCCAGCAGTGAATGGGACAGGGCCAGCTCCTACGAGCAGTACTTC.

A few counts support this clonotype. The CDR3 sequence is CASSFGTSGRANEQYF. The CDR3 nucleotides read TGTGCCAGCAGCTTCGGGACTAGCGGGAGGGCGAACGAGCAGTACTTC. The chain uses TRBV7-6 and TRBJ2-7; 16 nucleotides agree with TRBD2. CDR3 length equals 16 residues. Trimming removed 3 bases from V and 5 bases from J; junction bases left unmatched: 4. CDR1 and CDR2 (germline): SGHVS, FNYEAQ.

The V gene is TRBV25-1, the J gene TRBJ1-4, with 11 bases that match TRBD1. J was trimmed by 7 bases and V by 8 bases; bases with no gene match: 6. The CDR3 covers 14 residues. Germline V gives CDR1 MGHDK, CDR2 SYGVNS. This CDR3 reads CASVTGTGGEKLFF. The CDR3 DNA reads TGTGCCAGCGTTACCGGGACAGGGGGTGAAAAACTGTTTTTT.